Listed here are 5 T cell receptor beta chains from one sample, sequenced in a study of blood T cell repertoires in COVID-19. Data came from immunoSEQ multiplex PCR; TCRdb stores just in-frame clones and leaves some out. Seen here are 200,000 to 250,000 clones, around 86% observed once, and the top ten hold 5.1%. Sequences were obtained from peripheral blood. Receptors originate from a human donor in a cohort sampled during active COVID-19.

The chain carries TRBV30 and TRBJ1-2, with 8 bases fitting TRBD1. The junction had 10 bases not matched to a gene; V was cut back by 4 bases and J by 3 bases. The CDR3 is made up of 15 amino acids. Looked up from germline, CDR1 is GTSNPN and CDR2 is SVGIG (reference sequence). CDR3 bases: TGTGCCTGGACTTTGGACAGGGAGGCAGACTATGGCTACACCTTC. Amino acids: CAWTLDREADYGYTF.

The gene calls are TRBV12-3 or TRBV12-4 and TRBJ1-6, with D possibly TRBD1 on 6 matching bases. The length of the CDR3 is 13 residues. Trimming shortened V by 5 bases and J by 15 bases, and 17 bases separated the two germline ends. The CDR3: CASSKGGQTRLHF. Here the CDR3 DNA reads TGTGCCAGCAGTAAGGGGGGGCAGACCCGCCTCCACTTT.

V gene TRBV19 combines with J gene TRBJ2-7; tentative D call: TRBD2 (6 bases). CDR1 is LNHDA, CDR2 SQIVND, per germline (reference sequence). This CDR3 is built from 15 residues. Trimming removed 3 bases at V and 0 bases at J, with 12 bases between. The CDR3 DNA sequence: TGTGCCAGTAGTATCGCTTTGACTAGCTCCTACGAGCAGTACTTC. Translation: CASSIALTSSYEQYF.

This clone was counted once. The chain has TRBV18 and TRBJ2-3; D remains ambiguous. The CDR3 length is 14 residues. Germline V CDR1 and CDR2: KGHSH, LQKENI. The ends were cut back, 2 bases at V and 0 bases at J, with 6 bases in the middle. The CDR3 protein is CASSPGQSTDTQYF. The CDR3 DNA reads as TGTGCCAGCTCACCAGGGCAGAGCACAGATACGCAGTATTTT.

This clone was picked up a small number of times. The rearrangement joins TRBV7-9 to TRBJ1-2, with 8 nucleotides matching TRBD1. This CDR3 region has 14 residues. Trimming removed 4 bases from V and 3 bases from J; junction bases left unmatched: 4. Germline V gene data show CDR1 as SEHNR and CDR2 as FQNEAQ (reference sequence). CDR3 amino acids: CASSWTGKDYGYTF. In DNA form, the CDR3 reads TGTGCCAGCAGCTGGACAGGGAAGGACTATGGCTACACCTTC.